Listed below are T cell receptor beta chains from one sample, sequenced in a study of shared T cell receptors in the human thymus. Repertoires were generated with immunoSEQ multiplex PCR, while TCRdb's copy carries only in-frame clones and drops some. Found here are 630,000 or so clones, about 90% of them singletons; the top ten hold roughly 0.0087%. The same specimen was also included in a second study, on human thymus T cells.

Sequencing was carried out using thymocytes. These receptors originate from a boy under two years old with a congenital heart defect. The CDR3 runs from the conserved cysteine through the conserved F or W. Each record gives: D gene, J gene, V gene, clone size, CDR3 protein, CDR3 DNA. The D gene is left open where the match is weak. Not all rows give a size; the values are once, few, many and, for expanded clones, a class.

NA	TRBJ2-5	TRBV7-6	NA	CASTSHREETQYF	TGTGCCAGCACCTCCCACAGGGAAGAGACCCAGTACTTC
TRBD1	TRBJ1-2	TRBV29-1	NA	CSVHRDRGPANYGYTF	TGCAGCGTTCACCGGGACAGGGGGCCTGCGAACTATGGCTACACCTTC
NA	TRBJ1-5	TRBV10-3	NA	CAISESVDSSNQPQHF	TGTGCCATCAGTGAGTCCGTCGACAGTAGCAATCAGCCCCAGCATTTT
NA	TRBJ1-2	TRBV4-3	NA	CASSQRWASAENYGYTF	TGCGCCAGCAGCCAACGGTGGGCGTCAGCGGAGAACTATGGCTACACCTTC
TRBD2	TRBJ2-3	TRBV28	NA	CASSFSREREGDTQYF	TGTGCCAGCAGTTTTTCTCGGGAGAGGGAGGGAGATACGCAGTATTTT
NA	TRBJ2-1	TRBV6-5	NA	CASSSEKCTNEQFF	TGTGCCAGCAGTTCCGAAAAATGCACAAATGAGCAGTTCTTC
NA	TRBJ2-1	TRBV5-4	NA	CASSSLGSSSYNEQFF	TGTGCCAGCAGCTCGTTGGGCTCGAGCTCCTACAATGAGCAGTTCTTC
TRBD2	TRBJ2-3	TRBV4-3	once	CASSPGGKGGPADTQYF	TGCGCCAGCAGCCCCGGTGGGAAGGGAGGGCCAGCAGATACGCAGTATTTT
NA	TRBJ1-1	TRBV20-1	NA	CSGTGLGAFF	TGCAGTGGAACGGGACTCGGGGCTTTCTTT
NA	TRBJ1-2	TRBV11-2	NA	CASSLGRVNGYTF	TGTGCCAGCAGCCTGGGCAGGGTGAATGGCTACACCTTC
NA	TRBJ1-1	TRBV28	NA	CASSLGQPKAEAFF	TGTGCCAGCAGTTTAGGACAACCGAAGGCTGAAGCTTTCTTT
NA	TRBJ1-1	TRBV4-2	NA	CASSQDEGRLNTEAFF	TGTGCCAGCAGCCAAGATGAAGGGAGGCTGAACACTGAAGCTTTCTTT
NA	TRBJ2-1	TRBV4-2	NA	CASSLQPNRDTYNEQFF	TGTGCCAGCAGCCTTCAACCAAACAGGGACACCTACAATGAGCAGTTCTTC
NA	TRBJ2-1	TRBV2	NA	CASTNPPYNEQFF	TGTGCCAGCACTAACCCCCCCTACAATGAGCAGTTCTTC